Presented here are 9 T cell receptor beta chains from one specimen sequenced in a study of post-analysis software for immune sequencing data. Whole-study findings and limits: Patients had higher frequencies than controls of roughly five TRBV segments, including TRBV5-6, TRBV5-1 and TRBV20-1.

Each TCR beta cDNA library carried unique molecular identifiers. TCRdb analysed the PCR reads with MiXCR anew, one entry per CDR3 protein. The sample consists of about 460,000 distinct CDR3 sequences, around 40% of them appearing once. No antigen has been identified for these receptors. Sequencing used blood. Every receptor here comes from a girl aged 10-17 years with multiple sclerosis.

About this clonotype itself: A junction boundary mismatches the germline segment, possibly from a read error. The genes are TRBV11-1 and TRBJ2-1; tentatively, D is TRBD2 (6 bases). The CDR3 runs 15 residues. In germline, CDR1 is SGHAT, CDR2 FQDESV (reference sequence). Here the CDR3 reads CASSLVGGTFNELFF. CDR3 DNA sequence: TGTGCCAGCAGCTTAGTTGGCGGGACCTTCAATGAGCTGTTCTTC.

The chain employs TRBV29-1 and TRBJ2-1; the D gene is possibly TRBD1 (6 bases). Trimming shortened V by 4 bases and J by 7 bases, and 17 bases separated the two germline ends. CDR3 length equals 14 residues. Per the germline V gene, CDR1 is SQVTM and CDR2 is ANQGSEA. The chain's CDR3 is CSVGGPGDVNEQFF. DNA for the CDR3: TGCAGCGTTGGGGGGCCCGGGGATGTGAATGAGCAGTTCTTC.

This chain uses TRBV9 with TRBJ2-1; 8 nucleotides match TRBD2. The length of the CDR3 is 15 residues. Germline loops: CDR1 SGDLS, CDR2 YYNGEE. V dropped 2 bases and J dropped 10; count of bases not matched to a gene: 11. CDR3 sequence reads: CASSVRTGKREEQFF. CDR3 bases: TGTGCCAGCAGCGTGCGAACAGGAAAGCGGGAGGAGCAGTTCTTC.

V usage is TRBV7-8 and J usage is TRBJ1-2; D is perhaps TRBD1 (5 bases). The CDR3 totals 16 residues. The germline CDR1 and CDR2 sequences are SGHVS and FQNEAQ. Trimming cost V 4 bases and J 1 base, with 16 bases left between them. CDR3 coding DNA: TGTGCCAGCAGCTCCGACCGGGACGGATTTAACTATGGCTACACCTTC. Amino acid sequence: CASSSDRDGFNYGYTF.

The genes are TRBV5-1 and TRBJ2-5; D may be TRBD1 (5 bases). V dropped 4 bases and J dropped 11 bases, with 24 bases sitting between them. CDR1 is SGHRS and CDR2 is YFSETQ in the germline V gene. The CDR3 has 15 amino acids. As DNA, the CDR3 is TGCGCCAGCAGCAGACAGTCGAGCTCCTACAATGAGCAGTACTTC. This translates into CASSRQSSSYNEQYF. The full variable domain, completed using reference TRBV5-1 and TRBJ2-5, is KAGVTQTPRYLIKTRGQQVTLSCSPISGHRSVSWYQQTPGQGLQFLFEYFSETQRNKGNFPGRFSGRQFSNSRSEMNVSTLELGDSALYLCASSRQSSSYNEQYFGPGTRLLVL.

The sample holds a few counts of this clonotype. The J gene is TRBJ2-7, the V gene TRBV7-2, with TRBD2 matching over 9 bases. The CDR3 loop spans 15 amino acids. Trimming took 7 bases from V and 3 from J; bases not matched to a gene: 10. Germline values: CDR1 SGHTA, CDR2 FQGNSA. This CDR3 reads CASTARSGGYYEQYF. CDR3 in DNA: TGTGCCAGCACCGCGCGTAGCGGGGGATACTACGAGCAGTACTTC.

J is TRBJ1-5 and V is TRBV4-1; D not certain. V lost 2 bases and J 4 bases, leaving 9 bases between the germline ends. Germline CDR1 reads MGHRA; CDR2 reads YSYEKL. The length of the CDR3 is 14 residues. The CDR3 bases are TGCGCCAGCAGCCAATCGATCGGGAATCAGCCCCAGCATTTT. Translated: CASSQSIGNQPQHF.

The chain uses TRBV7-3 and TRBJ2-3, with D perhaps matching TRBD1 (6 bases). The CDR3 loop spans 16 amino acids. CDR1 and CDR2 (germline): SGHTA, FQGTGA. V was trimmed by 3 bases and J by 1 base, leaving 14 bases between them. The DNA for the CDR3 is TGTGCCAGCAGCTTCCAGGGGTTTTTGGGCACAGATACGCAGTATTTT. It is translated as CASSFQGFLGTDTQYF.

This rearrangement joins TRBV20-1 to TRBJ1-1; D is unresolved. The CDR3 runs to 12 residues. Germline V gives CDR1 DFQATT, CDR2 SNEGSKA (reference sequence). The V end lost 3 bases, the J end lost 6 bases, and 11 bases lay between the germline ends. CDR3 nucleotide sequence: TGCAGTGCTAGTCCTTTGGCTCCTGAAGCTTTCTTT. Its protein is CSASPLAPEAFF.